These 5 T cell receptor beta chains share one sample of origin, sequenced in a study of cytomegalovirus exposure and HLA in healthy donors (dated by TCRdb to about 2017). The method was the immunoSEQ multiplex PCR assay. For the multiplex PCR, a mixture combining 60 forward primers for TCR Vbeta segments and 13 reverse primers for TCR Jbeta segments was used. TCRdb took this table from immuneACCESS and kept in-frame rearrangements with V and J called. Such tables lack part of the clones; where checked against another copy, unresolved V genes explain under half of the gap, and the rest is unexplained. The sample has about 69,000 clones on record, about 70% of them singletons. The ten biggest clones cover approximately 10% of the sample. The sequenced material came from PBMCs. The receptors originated from a young woman in good health and CMV-seronegative.

The rearrangement links TRBV4-3 to TRBJ2-7; 7 nucleotides line up with TRBD1. In germline, CDR1 is LGHNA, CDR2 YSLEER. Germline trimming cut 0 bases from V and 3 bases from J; bases unmatched to any gene: 2. CDR3 length: 14 residues. The DNA for the CDR3 is TGCGCCAGCAGCCAAGATTGGACAGGCTACGAGCAGTACTTC. It codes for CASSQDWTGYEQYF.

The chain employs TRBV4-1 and TRBJ2-5; tentative D call: TRBD1 (5 bases). V shed 1 base and J shed 4 bases, with 7 bases lying between them. Germline CDR1 is MGHRA and CDR2 is YSYEKL. There are 13 residues in the CDR3. DNA for the CDR3: TGCGCCAGCAGCCAAGCTCAGGGAGAGACCCAGTACTTC. Amino acid sequence: CASSQAQGETQYF.

The gene calls are TRBV2 and TRBJ1-5; 7 bases align to TRBD1. V shed 6 bases and J 2 bases; nucleotides not matched to a gene: 10. There are 16 residues in the CDR3. CDR1 is SNHLY, CDR2 FYNNEI, per germline. CDR3 in amino acids: CASRGGTGVGNQPQHF. CDR3 coding DNA: TGTGCCAGCAGAGGAGGTACAGGGGTTGGCAATCAGCCCCAGCATTTT.

This chain uses TRBV7-2 with TRBJ2-7, with TRBD1 matching 7 bases. From germline, CDR1 is SGHTA and CDR2 FQGNSA. V lost 6 bases to trimming and J lost 6 bases; unmatched junction nucleotides: 11. The CDR3 totals 14 residues. The CDR3 DNA reads TGTGCCAGCAGATCTAACAGGGGACGGAGCGAGCAGTACTTC. It yields the protein CASRSNRGRSEQYF.

The rearrangement links TRBV10-2 to TRBJ2-2; the match to TRBD1 covers 7 bases. Germline values: CDR1 WSHSY, CDR2 SAAADI. The CDR3 sequence is 14 residues long. V was clipped by 7 bases and J by 6 bases; unmatched bases: 8. The CDR3 here is CASNPTGASGELFF. In nucleotides, the CDR3 is TGCGCCAGCAATCCCACAGGGGCCTCCGGGGAGCTGTTTTTT.